This TCR beta chain was recorded in a study of cytomegalovirus exposure and HLA in healthy donors. General study points: Per published reports, the classifier diagnosed cytomegalovirus status with high specificity and sensitivity. A later analysis found first-cohort TCR clusters tended to co-occur in the 90 to 150 validation repertoires. The study flagged roughly 150 TCR beta chains as cytomegalovirus-associated.

The length of the CDR3 is 15 residues. Between the trimmed V and J ends, which lost 4 bases and 6 bases, there was a span of 18 bases. CDR1 is LNHNV and CDR2 is YYDKDF in the germline V gene (reference sequence). On this clone: As yet, its antigen is unknown.

Sequencing used immunoSEQ multiplex PCR; TCRdb keeps in-frame clones, though not all of them. The sample has 100,000 to 150,000 clones, around nine tenths seen once. The V call is TRBV15, the J call TRBJ1-1; no reliable D call. The sample was PBMCs. This clonotype was sampled from a young woman in good health and CMV-seronegative. Written as DNA, the CDR3 is TGTGCCACCAGCACCCTGTATGAGGGAGGCGCTGAAGCTTTCTTT. Amino acids: CATSTLYEGGAEAFF.